What follows is one TCR beta chain and its context. Clinical history as reported by participants underpinned cohort assignment. The study counted Cohort 3 donors as recovered given two negative PCRs, clearance, or symptom resolution. The data were obtained in a study of blood T cell repertoires in COVID-19. Study-level information: The origin of the acute and convalescent COVID-19 samples was the United States, Italy and Spain.

In the authors' workflow: Reference gene primer amplification gave nucleated cell count estimates. TCRdb's table, derived via immunoSEQ multiplex PCR, lists solely in-frame clones and lacks some. That table supplies the V and J calls and clone size; D and trimming were determined from the DNA. The table lists 200,000 to 250,000 clones, about 80% of them singletons. Trimming removed 2 bases from V and 5 bases from J; junction bases left unmatched: 3. The germline V gene encodes CDR1 MNHEY and CDR2 SVGEGT. The CDR3 contains 14 residues. The sequencing input was PBMCs or T cells enriched from blood (not recorded which). The chain couples TRBV6-2 or TRBV6-3 to TRBJ1-5, with 7 bases fitting TRBD1. The receptor's source is a man in his sixties who had recovered from COVID-19. The CDR3 bases are TGTGCCAGCAGTTACGGGACAGTTTATCAGCCCCAGCATTTT. This codes for CASSYGTVYQPQHF.